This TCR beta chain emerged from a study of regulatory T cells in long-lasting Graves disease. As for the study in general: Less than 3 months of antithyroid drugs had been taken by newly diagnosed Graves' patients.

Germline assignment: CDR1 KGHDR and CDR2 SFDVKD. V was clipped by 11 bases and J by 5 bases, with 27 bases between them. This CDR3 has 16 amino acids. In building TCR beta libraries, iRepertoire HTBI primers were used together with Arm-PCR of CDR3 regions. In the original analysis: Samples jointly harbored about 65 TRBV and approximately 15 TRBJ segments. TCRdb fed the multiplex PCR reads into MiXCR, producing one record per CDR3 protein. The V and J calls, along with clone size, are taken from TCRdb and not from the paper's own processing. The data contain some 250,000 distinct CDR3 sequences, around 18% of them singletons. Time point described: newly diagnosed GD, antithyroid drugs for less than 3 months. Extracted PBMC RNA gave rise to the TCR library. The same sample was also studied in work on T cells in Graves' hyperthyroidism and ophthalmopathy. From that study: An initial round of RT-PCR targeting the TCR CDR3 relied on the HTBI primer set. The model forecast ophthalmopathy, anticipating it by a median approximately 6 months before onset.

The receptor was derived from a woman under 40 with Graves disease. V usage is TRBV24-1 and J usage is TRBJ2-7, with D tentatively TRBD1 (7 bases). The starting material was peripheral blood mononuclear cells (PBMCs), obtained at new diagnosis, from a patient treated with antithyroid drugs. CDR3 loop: CASSGVFGGTVDEQYF. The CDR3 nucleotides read TGTGCCAGCAGCGGAGTTTTTGGGGGGACAGTCGACGAGCAGTACTTC.